These 17 T cell receptor beta chains came from one sample sequenced in a study of blood T cell repertoires in COVID-19. The method was immunoSEQ multiplex PCR; TCRdb's version includes in-frame clones alone and lacks a portion of them. The sample includes around 140,000 clones, approximately 81% of them seen just once. Specimen: peripheral blood. These receptors all stem from a man in his 60s with acute or convalescent COVID-19.

The chain links TRBV11-2 to TRBJ1-3; the D gene is possibly TRBD1 (5 bases). The CDR3 runs 14 residues. CDR1 is SGHAT and CDR2 is FQNNGV in the germline V gene. V lost 5 bases to trimming and J lost 0 bases, with 8 bases between them. CDR3 loop: CASSEGLSGNTIYF. In DNA, the CDR3 is TGTGCCAGCAGCGAGGGACTCTCTGGAAACACCATATATTTT.

The chain couples TRBV10-3 to TRBJ1-5, with D tentatively TRBD1 (5 bases). CDR3 length: 14 amino acids. V gave up 2 bases and J gave up 5 bases, with 10 bases separating them. Germline V CDR1 and CDR2: ENHRY, SYGVKD. As DNA, the CDR3 is TGTGCCATCAGTGAGGGACAAGGGGATCAGCCCCAGCATTTT. This translates into CAISEGQGDQPQHF.

The CDR3 nucleotides read TGCGCCAGCAGCTTGGAGGGAGGGGCCATCACTGAAGCTTTCTTT. This sequence encodes CASSLEGGAITEAFF. J is TRBJ1-1 and V is TRBV5-1; possibly TRBD1 for D (5 bases). Germline CDR1 is SGHRS and CDR2 is YFSETQ. V was pared by 0 bases and J by 4 bases, with 13 bases between. The CDR3 has 15 amino acids.

The CDR3 coding sequence is TGCGCCAGCAGCCTGGCCGGGGGTCGGGAGCAGTACTTC. This codes for CASSLAGGREQYF. V is TRBV5-1 and J is TRBJ2-7; D may be TRBD2 (6 bases). Trimming stripped 4 bases from V and 7 bases from J, with 15 bases between. Germline loops: CDR1 SGHRS, CDR2 YFSETQ. The CDR3 is 13 amino acids.

This rearrangement joins TRBV6-5 to TRBJ2-7; D gene unclear. The ends were cut back, 2 bases at V and 0 bases at J, with 11 bases in the middle. CDR1 and CDR2 (germline): MNHEY, SVGAGI. The CDR3 runs to 15 residues. The CDR3 DNA sequence: TGTGCCAGCAGTTACGAGCCAGGCAGCTCCTACGAGCAGTACTTC. This gives the protein CASSYEPGSSYEQYF.

The chain uses TRBV5-1 and TRBJ1-5, with a possible D match to TRBD1 (6 bases). Trimming took off 5 bases at V and 4 bases at J, with 13 bases between the two ends. Looked up from germline, CDR1 is SGHRS and CDR2 is YFSETQ. This CDR3 contains 14 residues. The CDR3 DNA reads TGCGCCAGCAGTTCGGGACATGATAATCAGCCCCAGCATTTT. It specifies CASSSGHDNQPQHF.

CDR3 protein: CAWEGGSEQFF. CDR3 nucleotides: TGTGCCTGGGAGGGGGGGAGTGAGCAGTTCTTC. The chain joins TRBV30 to TRBJ2-1; TRBD2 is a possible D gene (7 bases). V was shortened by 5 bases and J by 9 bases, with 11 bases between the two germline ends. Germline loops: CDR1 GTSNPN, CDR2 SVGIG (reference sequence). CDR3 length: 11 residues. The full variable domain, its missing parts supplied by reference TRBV30 and TRBJ2-1, is SQTIHQWPATLVQPVGSPLSLECTVEGTSNPNLYWYRQAAGRGLQLLFYSVGIGQISSEVPQNLSASRPQDRQFILSSKKLLLSDSGFYLCAWEGGSEQFFGPGTRLTVL.

This clone occurred once. This chain joins TRBV5-4 and TRBJ1-1, with TRBD1 as a possible D gene (5 bases). The CDR3 covers 15 residues. Germline loops: CDR1 SGHNT, CDR2 YYREEE (reference sequence). With 4 bases removed from V and 5 bases from J, the gap between germline ends came to 18 bases. The CDR3 coding sequence is TGTGCCAGCAGCGCGGGAGGCCGGGGCGCGACTGAAGCTTTCTTT. Translated, it gives CASSAGGRGATEAFF.

The CDR3 loop is CASSQDLALSSYNEQFF. The CDR3 DNA reads as TGTGCCAGCAGCCAAGATTTAGCCTTAAGCTCCTACAATGAGCAGTTCTTC. V and J are TRBV3-1 (or the pseudogene TRBV3-2) and TRBJ2-1; D is ambiguous. There are 17 residues in the CDR3. Trimming shortened V by 0 bases and J by 0 bases, and 12 bases separated the two germline ends. Germline loops: CDR1 LGHDT, CDR2 YNNKEL (reference sequence).

The chain is built from TRBV29-1 and TRBJ2-7, with 7 bases that match TRBD1. CDR1 is SQVTM, CDR2 ANQGSEA, per germline. V was pared by 4 bases and J by 0 bases, with 3 bases of the junction left unmatched. The CDR3 sequence is 13 residues long. Here the CDR3 DNA reads TGCAGCGTTGGGGACAGCCACTCCTACGAGCAGTACTTC. Translated, it gives CSVGDSHSYEQYF.

This clone was counted between two and nine times. This same CDR3 is encoded by further DNA sequences in the sample. The rearrangement joins TRBV7-2 to TRBJ2-3; 9 bases line up with TRBD1. There are 15 residues in the CDR3. The ends lost 4 bases at V and 3 bases at J; junction bases unmatched: 5. Germline V lookup: CDR1 SGHTA, CDR2 FQGNSA. For the CDR3, the DNA is TGTGCCAGCAGCTCGGACAGGGGATTGACAGATACGCAGTATTTT. Amino acid sequence: CASSSDRGLTDTQYF. Drawing the rest from reference TRBV7-2 and TRBJ2-3, the complete variable domain is GAGVSQSPSNKVTEKGKDVELRCDPISGHTALYWYRQSLGQGLEFLIYFQGNSAPDKSGLPSDRFSAERTGGSVSTLTIQRTQQEDSAVYLCASSSDRGLTDTQYFGPGTRLTVL.

This chain links TRBV7-3 with TRBJ1-2; 7 bases map to TRBD1. This CDR3 has 13 residues. The ends lost 5 bases at V and 6 bases at J; junction bases unmatched: 6. Germline CDR1 SGHTA, CDR2 FQGTGA. CDR3 sequence (DNA): TGTGCCAGCAGCGGCGGGACAGCAGATGGCTACACCTTC. The encoded protein is CASSGGTADGYTF.

The chain links TRBV6-6 to TRBJ2-7; D is perhaps TRBD1 (6 bases). Germline V gives CDR1 MNHNY, CDR2 SVGAGI (reference sequence). The V and J ends lost 0 bases and 7 bases respectively, with 16 bases between them. This CDR3 has 15 amino acids. CDR3 region: CASSYSSAGAEEQYF. The CDR3 DNA is TGTGCCAGCAGTTACTCGTCCGCAGGGGCAGAAGAGCAGTACTTC.

The chain employs TRBV6-5 and TRBJ1-2; 10 bases agree with TRBD1. CDR1 and CDR2 (germline): MNHEY, SVGAGI. This CDR3 contains 12 residues. The V gene end was trimmed by 7 bases and the J gene end by 7 bases; junction bases not matched to a gene: 3. The DNA for the CDR3 is TGTGCCAGCAAACGGACAGGGGGTGGCTACACCTTC. Protein sequence: CASKRTGGGYTF.

V gene TRBV5-1 combines with J gene TRBJ1-2, with 11 positions matching TRBD1. J lost 1 base, V lost 0 bases, and 5 bases had no gene match. Germline CDR1 reads SGHRS; CDR2 reads YFSETQ. The CDR3 is 17 amino acids. The CDR3 spells CASSLGTGGVGNYGYTF. DNA of the CDR3: TGCGCCAGCAGCTTGGGGACAGGGGGCGTGGGTAACTATGGCTACACCTTC.

The chain couples TRBV27 to TRBJ1-2; 7 positions agree with TRBD1. The germline gives CDR1 MNHEY, CDR2 SMNVEV (reference sequence). The CDR3 length is 16 residues. J gave up 4 bases and V 4 bases, and 12 bases lay outside the gene matches. The CDR3 bases are TGTGCCAGCAGTTCGCTGGGACAGACCAACCTCTATGGCTACACCTTC. Encoded protein: CASSSLGQTNLYGYTF.

V gene TRBV11-2 combines with J gene TRBJ2-3, with D possibly TRBD1 on 6 matching bases. V lost 5 bases and J 6 bases, leaving 12 bases between the germline ends. Germline V gene lookup returns CDR1 SGHAT and CDR2 FQNNGV. The CDR3 runs to 13 residues. DNA of the CDR3: TGTGCCAGCAGCCCAGGGGTAGGGGATACGCAGTATTTT. Translating gives CASSPGVGDTQYF.